A selection of T cell receptor beta chains follows, all from one sample in a study of T cell repertoires in ileal Crohn's disease. Assay used: immunoSEQ multiplex PCR; TCRdb lists only in-frame clones, some missing. Of approximately 15,000 clones listed, roughly 78% are singletons. The sequenced material came from ileal tissue. These receptor sequences come from an adult with Crohn's disease. Each CDR3 is given with its conserved first and last residue. Only some rows state a clone size, as once, few, many or a class for expanded clones.

J gene,V gene,clone size,CDR3 protein
TRBJ1-1,TRBV11-1,-,CASSQDWGTEAFF
TRBJ2-1,TRBV7-8,few,CASSLDPRGQPTYNEQFF
TRBJ1-1,TRBV30,-,CAWQQGSGTEAFF
TRBJ2-1,TRBV11-3,-,CASNAGGGSYNEQFF
TRBJ2-5,TRBV6-1,-,CASSRGETQYF
TRBJ1-1,TRBV2,-,CASSEVSVRGTEAFF
TRBJ2-1,TRBV5-1,-,CASRLQRGDSYNEQFF
TRBJ1-5,TRBV19,-,CASNGPHRDQPQHF
TRBJ2-7,TRBV2,-,CASRVTLEQYF
TRBJ2-5,TRBV27,-,CASRDADRTQETQYF
TRBJ1-4,TRBV5-1,-,CASSEGQGKSEKLFF
TRBJ2-6,TRBV21-1,-,CASSNGRDRNPGANVLTF
TRBJ1-3,TRBV7-3,-,CASSYMIGSTEDGRGNTIYF
TRBJ2-3,TRBV7-8,-,CASSFSGGGSTDTQYF
TRBJ2-1,TRBV29-1,-,CSVGGNSGSTHNEQFF
TRBJ2-2,TRBV2,-,CASSEAAGNTGELFF
TRBJ2-1,TRBV18,-,CASSPTSAGNNEQFF
TRBJ2-5,TRBV5-4,-,CASSSWGWGETQYF
TRBJ2-3,TRBV7-8,-,CASSLTSGSSTDTQYF
TRBJ2-5,TRBV11-3,-,CASSSGLAGLQETQYF
TRBJ2-1,TRBV9,-,CASSGDGDYNEQFF
TRBJ1-2,TRBV7-2,-,CASSLGQGDYGYTF
TRBJ1-6,TRBV18,-,CASSPFPGNSYNSPLHF
TRBJ1-6,TRBV27,-,CASNSGQGGSPLHF
TRBJ2-3,TRBV29-1,-,CSADRQVDTQYF
TRBJ1-2,TRBV2,few,CASSFTRGPYGYTF
TRBJ2-3,TRBV5-4,-,CASSPSGNTDTQYF
TRBJ1-4,TRBV19,few,CASTIGQVNEKLFF
TRBJ1-6,TRBV5-4,-,CASSSDRGRRSYNSPLHF
TRBJ1-2,TRBV30,-,CAWSARGAGAF
TRBJ1-2,TRBV29-1,-,CSVAVGDSYGYTF
TRBJ1-5,TRBV19,-,CASITGGNSNQPQHF
TRBJ2-5,TRBV5-4,-,CASSLAGLQETQYF
TRBJ2-2,TRBV6-1,-,CASSEGTLSTGELFF
TRBJ2-3,TRBV4-1,-,CASSQGIRGADTQYF
TRBJ2-5,TRBV10-2,few,CASSGKETQYF
TRBJ2-5,TRBV7-2,few,CASSRPGLAGGGETQYF
TRBJ1-2,TRBV10-3,-,CAIRATGGQKNYGYTF
TRBJ1-4,TRBV6-1,-,CASTPGQGNEKLFF
TRBJ2-5,TRBV5-6,-,CASSHQGNVGTQYF
TRBJ2-1,TRBV7-2,-,CASQQGALNEQFF
TRBJ2-2,TRBV11-2,-,CASSLVFAGSGELFF
TRBJ2-4,TRBV6-1,-,CASSEVGEGDIQYF
TRBJ1-1,TRBV6-5,once,CASNWGARDTEAFF
TRBJ1-2,TRBV19,-,CASSISDRGKNGYTF
TRBJ2-1,TRBV30,-,CAWSGLAGYNEQFF
TRBJ1-1,TRBV7-9,-,CASSLGSGGLSPYF
TRBJ1-1,TRBV19,-,CATRGQMNTEAFF
TRBJ2-5,TRBV29-1,-,CSGQGPLETQYF